Below are 6 T cell receptor beta chains sequenced from a single sample in a study of breast tumors, draining lymph nodes, adjacent tissues. MiXCR was run by TCRdb on the multiplex PCR reads, yielding one entry per CDR3 protein. The sample includes 190,000 or so distinct CDR3 sequences, roughly 29% seen only once; the top ten take about 4.5%. Axillary draining lymph nodes of breast cancer patients supplied the node samples. Sequencing used axillary lymph node tissue. The receptors come from a female donor with breast cancer. Some clones in this sample may be carry-over from other donors' samples.

This clonotype was detected ten times or more. V and J are TRBV24-1 and TRBJ2-3; possibly TRBD2 for D (6 bases). With 3 bases removed from V and 6 bases from J, the gap between germline ends came to 9 bases. Germline V CDR1 and CDR2: KGHDR, SFDVKD. The CDR3 totals 13 residues. Written as DNA, the CDR3 is TGTGCCACCAGTGATGGGGGGAGCGATACGCAGTATTTT. Translation: CATSDGGSDTQYF.

This clonotype was detected once. The chain combines TRBV5-1 with TRBJ2-1; possibly TRBD2 for D (6 bases). The DNA end lines up better with TRBJ2-5; the J call may be wrong. Germline CDR1 and CDR2: SGHRS and YFSETQ. This CDR3 has 13 residues. The CDR3 nucleotides are TGCGCCAGCAGCGGAGGGGTGGACAATGACCAGTACTTC. Translated, it gives CASSGGVDNDQYF.

This clonotype was seen at least ten times. This chain joins TRBV4-1 and TRBJ2-5; 7 bases are shared with TRBD1. Per germline, CDR1 MGHRA and CDR2 YSYEKL. The CDR3 sequence is 14 residues long. Unmatched junction bases numbered 3, after V lost 2 bases and J lost 3 bases. CDR3 in DNA: TGCGCCAGCAGCCAAAAACAGGGGAAAGAGACCCAGTACTTC. It codes for CASSQKQGKETQYF.

This clonotype has at least ten counts. V usage is TRBV20-1 and J usage is TRBJ2-1, with 9 positions matching TRBD2. Germline loops: CDR1 DFQATT, CDR2 SNEGSKA (reference sequence). Unmatched junction bases numbered 8, after V lost 0 bases and J lost 2 bases. This CDR3 is 17 amino acids long. This CDR3 is CSARERSGGQTYNEQFF. DNA of the CDR3: TGCAGTGCTAGAGAGCGCAGCGGGGGGCAAACCTACAATGAGCAGTTCTTC.

The gene calls are TRBV20-1 and TRBJ1-1; 7 bases match TRBD1. The CDR3 has 17 residues. Germline V CDR1 and CDR2: DFQATT, SNEGSKA (reference sequence). V was pared by 1 base and J by 3 bases, with 14 bases of the junction left unmatched. Here the CDR3 reads CSARARFPDRVDTEAFF. The CDR3 nucleotides are TGCAGTGCTAGAGCCCGATTTCCCGACAGGGTGGACACTGAAGCTTTCTTT.

The genes are TRBV6-5 and TRBJ1-5; D might be TRBD1 (5 bases). The V and J ends lost 8 bases and 0 bases respectively, with 17 bases between them. The CDR3 covers 16 residues. Germline loops: CDR1 MNHEY, CDR2 SVGAGI. In nucleotides, the CDR3 is TGTGCCAGCCGCCAGCGGGACGCATTTAGCAATCAGCCCCAGCATTTT. It encodes CASRQRDAFSNQPQHF.